One and the same sample provided the 21 T cell receptor beta chains below, sequenced in a study of T cell responses to AZD1222 COVID-19 vaccine. Clones were read by immunoSEQ multiplex PCR, and TCRdb kept only the in-frame ones, dropping some. Among some 200,000 clones listed, roughly 94% were seen once. Sample: peripheral blood, taken 28 days after the second dose of the MenACWY control vaccine. The receptors were sampled from an adult who received the MenACWY meningococcal vaccine as a control.

The chain is built from TRBV28 and TRBJ2-7; tentatively, D is TRBD1 or TRBD2 (5 bases each). The CDR3 totals 14 residues. Trimming stripped 5 bases from V and 9 bases from J, with 20 bases between. Germline V gene lookup returns CDR1 MDHEN and CDR2 SYDVKM. In DNA form, the CDR3 reads TGTGCCAGCAGTGAAATCGGGACGGCATTTGGGCAGTACTTC. Translated: CASSEIGTAFGQYF.

V and J are TRBV6-5 and TRBJ2-3; 7 nucleotides align to TRBD2. Losses at the gene ends were 0 bases for V and 1 base for J; bases not matched to a gene: 4. The CDR3 is made up of 16 amino acids. Germline-derived CDR1 and CDR2 are MNHEY and SVGAGI. The CDR3 region has the DNA TGTGCCAGCAGTTACTCGAGCGGGGCCGGCACAGATACGCAGTATTTT. Translated: CASSYSSGAGTDTQYF.

The rearrangement joins TRBV27 to TRBJ2-7; TRBD2 agrees at 8 bases. The V and J ends lost 7 bases and 2 bases, in that order; junction bases with no gene match: 7. Germline lookup yields CDR1 MNHEY and CDR2 SMNVEV (reference sequence). The CDR3 loop spans 14 amino acids. CDR3 in DNA: TGTGCCAGCAAGCCCGGGACTAGTCCCTACGAGCAGTACTTC. Its protein is CASKPGTSPYEQYF.

V usage is TRBV18 and J usage is TRBJ1-1; D is uncertain. Trimming removed 4 bases from V and 0 bases from J, with 9 bases in between. The CDR3 has 14 amino acids. Germline assignment: CDR1 KGHSH and CDR2 LQKENI. This CDR3 reads CASSLSALNTEAFF. Written as DNA, the CDR3 is TGTGCCAGCTCACTCTCGGCGTTGAACACTGAAGCTTTCTTT. Filled out from reference TRBV18 and TRBJ1-1, the complete variable domain reads NAGVMQNPRHLVRRRGQEARLRCSPMKGHSHVYWYRQLPEEGLKFMVYLQKENIIDESGMPKERFSAEFPKEGPSILRIQQVVRGDSAAYFCASSLSALNTEAFFGQGTRLTVV.

This sequence joins TRBV12-3 or TRBV12-4 and TRBJ2-7, with no clear D. V was pared by 5 bases and J by 4 bases, with 12 bases between. The CDR3 extends over 13 amino acids. CDR3 protein: CASSPRRVYEQYF. CDR3 coding DNA: TGTGCCAGCAGTCCCCGTAGGGTATACGAGCAGTACTTC.

The gene calls are TRBV7-3 and TRBJ2-1; D unresolved. Deletions cut 5 bases from V and 4 bases from J, with 18 bases between. The CDR3 has 16 residues. Germline V gives CDR1 SGHTA, CDR2 FQGTGA. CDR3 in DNA: TGTGCCAGCAGCATCCGACTCTCGCGGCGATACAATGAGCAGTTCTTC. It specifies CASSIRLSRRYNEQFF.

This clone has only one observation. The V gene is TRBV7-3, the J gene TRBJ2-1; D is undetermined. Per the germline V gene, CDR1 is SGHTA and CDR2 is FQGTGA. This CDR3 contains 13 residues. V was clipped by 0 bases and J by 9 bases, with 9 bases between them. The CDR3 loop reads CASSLTAAREQFF. The DNA of the CDR3 is TGTGCCAGCAGCTTAACTGCGGCGCGTGAGCAGTTCTTC.

The chain recombines TRBV7-2 with TRBJ2-5; 11 bases fit TRBD2. Losses at the gene ends were 4 bases for V and 1 base for J; bases not matched to a gene: 11. Germline V gene data show CDR1 as SGHTA and CDR2 as FQGNSA. This CDR3 contains 18 residues. The CDR3 spells CASSSPRRSGGGQETQYF. CDR3 coding DNA: TGTGCCAGCAGCTCCCCTCGACGTAGCGGGGGGGGCCAAGAGACCCAGTACTTC.

The chain links TRBV30 to TRBJ2-2; D unresolved. Germline CDR1 GTSNPN, CDR2 SVGIG (reference sequence). V was trimmed by 8 bases and J by 2 bases, leaving 6 bases between them. The CDR3 consists of 11 residues. The CDR3 spells CAPFNTGELFF. CDR3 DNA sequence: TGTGCCCCCTTTAACACCGGGGAGCTGTTTTTT.

The chain couples TRBV28 to TRBJ1-5; no firm D call. Per germline, CDR1 MDHEN and CDR2 SYDVKM. The V gene lost 8 bases and the J gene lost 0 bases, with 17 bases spanning the gap. The CDR3 length is 16 residues. CDR3 amino acids: CASDLGGLNSNQPQHF. Here the CDR3 DNA reads TGTGCCAGCGACCTTGGAGGGCTCAATAGCAATCAGCCCCAGCATTTT.

The chain couples TRBV30 to TRBJ2-7; 9 bases are shared with TRBD1. Germline-derived CDR1 and CDR2 are GTSNPN and SVGIG (reference sequence). V lost 3 bases and J lost 5; bases outside the gene matches: 11. The CDR3 covers 15 residues. DNA of the CDR3: TGTGCCTGGAGGCCACCGGGGACAGGGAGTCACGAGCAGTACTTC. Protein product: CAWRPPGTGSHEQYF.

The chain combines TRBV28 with TRBJ2-7, with D possibly matching TRBD2 (5 bases). There are 14 residues in the CDR3. CDR1 MDHEN and CDR2 SYDVKM come from the germline V gene. V was cut by 6 bases and J by 1 base, with 13 bases left in between. The CDR3 protein is CASRPSRGSYEQYF. In DNA, the CDR3 is TGTGCCAGCAGACCAAGCCGGGGATCCTACGAGCAGTACTTC.

This sequence joins TRBV2 and TRBJ2-3; 13 nucleotides match TRBD2. CDR1 is SNHLY and CDR2 is FYNNEI in the germline V gene. CDR3 length: 14 amino acids. V lost 8 bases to trimming and J lost 4 bases; unmatched junction nucleotides: 3. CDR3 sequence (DNA): TGTGCCAGCTGGACTAGCGGGGGTTCAGATACGCAGTATTTT. Its translation: CASWTSGGSDTQYF.

This clone came up a few times. The chain is built from TRBV6-6 and TRBJ1-1, with D perhaps TRBD1 (5 bases). Trimming cost V 2 bases and J 0 bases, with 7 bases left between them. CDR1 is MNHNY and CDR2 is SVGAGI in the germline V gene (reference sequence). The CDR3 runs 14 residues. The CDR3 reads CASSYRGMNTEAFF. The CDR3 bases are TGTGCCAGCAGTTACCGGGGCATGAACACTGAAGCTTTCTTT.

The chain combines TRBV28 with TRBJ2-4, with TRBD2 identical over 16 bases. V was pared by 6 bases and J by 14 bases, with 4 bases of the junction left unmatched. The length of the CDR3 is 13 residues. Germline V CDR1 and CDR2: MDHEN, SYDVKM. Written as DNA, the CDR3 is TGTGCCAGCAGCCCGGGACTAGCGGGGGGGAAGTACTTC. This codes for CASSPGLAGGKYF.

The chain uses TRBV7-6 and TRBJ1-5; D uncertain. CDR1 and CDR2 (germline): SGHVS, FNYEAQ. The CDR3 spans 14 residues. V lost 3 bases and J 3 bases, leaving 9 bases between the germline ends. This CDR3 is CASSFWQINQPQHF. CDR3 sequence (DNA): TGTGCCAGCAGCTTTTGGCAGATCAATCAGCCCCAGCATTTT.

This chain joins TRBV5-1 and TRBJ2-7, with 9 bases lining up with TRBD2. The CDR3 sequence is 16 residues long. V was pared by 0 bases and J by 3 bases, with 7 bases of the junction left unmatched. In germline, CDR1 is SGHRS, CDR2 YFSETQ. In DNA form, the CDR3 reads TGCGCCAGCAGCTTGGAGGGGACTAGCTCTCGCTACGAGCAGTACTTC. It codes for CASSLEGTSSRYEQYF.

This chain uses TRBV13 with TRBJ1-4; TRBD1 agrees at 10 bases. Trimming removed 5 bases from V and 7 bases from J; junction bases left unmatched: 7. CDR3 size: 15 residues. The germline V gene has CDR1 PRHDT and CDR2 FYEKMQ (reference sequence). CDR3 DNA: TGTGCCAGCAGCCAGCGGACAGGGGGAGGTGAAAAACTGTTTTTT. Translating gives CASSQRTGGGEKLFF.

The V call is TRBV5-5, the J call TRBJ1-1; D not resolved. Germline V gene data show CDR1 as SGHKS and CDR2 as YYEKEE (reference sequence). The CDR3 runs to 15 residues. The germline V and J ends were trimmed by 0 bases and 0 bases, with 9 bases remaining between them. CDR3 loop: CASSLATSMNTEAFF. In nucleotides, the CDR3 is TGTGCCAGCAGCTTGGCCACATCCATGAACACTGAAGCTTTCTTT.

This chain uses TRBV6-5 with TRBJ1-2, with 10 bases lining up with TRBD1. V lost 8 bases to trimming and J lost 8 bases; unmatched junction nucleotides: 14. This CDR3 contains 15 residues. Germline V gene lookup returns CDR1 MNHEY and CDR2 SVGAGI. The CDR3 DNA follows: TGTGCCAGCGGGGATACCGGGACAGGGGCTTCGGGCTACACCTTC. It is translated as CASGDTGTGASGYTF.

The chain carries TRBV5-6 and TRBJ2-5, with 8 bases lining up with TRBD1. The germline gives CDR1 SGHDT, CDR2 YYEEEE. The CDR3 totals 13 residues. V was pared by 1 base and J by 5 bases, with 1 base of the junction left unmatched. CDR3: CASSLRTGETQYF. CDR3 in DNA: TGTGCCAGCAGCTTGCGGACAGGGGAGACCCAGTACTTC.